The 24 T cell receptor beta chains below all came from one sample that was sequenced in a study of Graves' ophthalmopathy and Graves' hyperthyroidism. RNA transcripts were the template, and TCR beta CDR3 regions were amplified from them. Following a first-round RT-PCR that used HTBI primers, a second-round multiplex PCR was carried out. One entry per CDR3 protein results from TCRdb running MiXCR on the multiplex PCR reads. The sample carries some 380,000 distinct CDR3 sequences, roughly 14% recorded once. Sequenced material: peripheral blood. The source of these receptors is a young woman with stable Graves' hyperthyroidism.

This clonotype was seen at least ten times. V is TRBV12-5 and J is TRBJ1-1; TRBD1 is a possible D gene (5 bases). Trimming stripped 1 base from V and 6 bases from J, with 12 bases between. Germline V CDR1 and CDR2: LGHNT, FRNRAP. The CDR3 loop spans 14 amino acids. The DNA of the CDR3 is TGTGCTAGTGGTTTGGGGGGAGGACACGCTGAAGCTTTCTTT. The encoded protein is CASGLGGGHAEAFF.

This clonotype has just a few counts. This rearrangement joins TRBV6-5 to TRBJ2-1; the D is unclear. Germline V lookup: CDR1 MNHEY, CDR2 SVGAGI. V lost 1 base and J lost 0, with 10 bases in between. The CDR3 has 16 residues. The CDR3 region has the DNA TGTGCCAGCAGTTACTTAGGGAAGAGCTCCTACAATGAGCAGTTCTTC. As protein: CASSYLGKSSYNEQFF.

The gene calls are TRBV29-1 and TRBJ2-7; D call uncertain. The CDR3 consists of 14 residues. Germline V gene data show CDR1 as SQVTM and CDR2 as ANQGSEA. V shed 0 bases and J shed 4 bases, with 13 bases lying between them. The CDR3 region is CSVEDRGREYEQYF. DNA of the CDR3: TGCAGCGTTGAAGATCGCGGCAGAGAATACGAGCAGTACTTC.

This chain connects TRBV5-1 to TRBJ2-3; D is perhaps TRBD2 (6 bases). Trimming cost V 0 bases and J 1 base, with 9 bases left between them. This CDR3 comprises 15 residues. Germline lookup yields CDR1 SGHRS and CDR2 YFSETQ. The CDR3, as DNA: TGCGCCAGCAGCTTGGATAGCGGTGGCACAGATACGCAGTATTTT. Amino acid sequence: CASSLDSGGTDTQYF.

This clonotype was observed at least ten times. J is TRBJ1-6 and V is TRBV12-3 or TRBV12-4; no firm D call. Between the trimmed V and J ends, which lost 3 bases and 10 bases, there was a span of 13 bases. CDR3 length equals 14 residues. The CDR3 DNA follows: TGTGCCAGCAGTTTGGCGCTGGGGAGGTCACCCCTCCACTTT. Encoded protein: CASSLALGRSPLHF.

The chain is built from TRBV7-2 and TRBJ2-7; D is unresolved. CDR1 and CDR2 from the germline V gene are SGHTA and FQGNSA. Trimming removed 3 bases at V and 6 bases at J, with 9 bases between. This CDR3 has 12 amino acids. This CDR3 reads CASSFFGPEQYF. In DNA form, the CDR3 reads TGTGCCAGCAGCTTCTTTGGACCCGAGCAGTACTTC.

This clonotype was counted ten times or more. V is TRBV19 and J is TRBJ1-1, with D hard to call. V shed 11 bases and J shed 3 bases, with 19 bases lying between them. Looked up from germline, CDR1 is LNHDA and CDR2 is SQIVND (reference sequence). The CDR3 sequence is 14 residues long. The CDR3 DNA reads TGTGCCTGCATAGCGGGCGGGGTCGACACTGAAGCTTTCTTT. Protein sequence: CACIAGGVDTEAFF. Full variable domain (outside the CDR3, taken from reference TRBV19 and TRBJ1-1): DGGITQSPKYLFRKEGQNVTLSCEQNLNHDAMYWYRQDPGQGLRLIYYSQIVNDFQKGDIAEGYSVSREKKESFPLTVTSAQKNPTAFYLCACIAGGVDTEAFFGQGTRLTVV.

This clonotype was detected ten times or more. The chain combines TRBV11-1 with TRBJ2-7, with 7 positions matching TRBD2. In germline, CDR1 is SGHAT, CDR2 FQDESV (reference sequence). This CDR3 is built from 18 residues. J lost 0 bases, V lost 6 bases, and 17 bases had no gene match. CDR3 nucleotides: TGTGCCAGCAGTGATAGCAGGCCAGGCGGGGGAGCCTCCTACGAGCAGTACTTC. It is translated as CASSDSRPGGGASYEQYF.

V usage is TRBV3-1 and J usage is TRBJ1-2, with 7 bases that match TRBD1. Germline V CDR1 and CDR2: LGHDT, YNNKEL (reference sequence). This CDR3 is built from 17 residues. Losses at the gene ends were 0 bases for V and 6 bases for J; bases not matched to a gene: 13. CDR3 amino acids: CASSQDIRQGSRDGYTF. Written as DNA, the CDR3 is TGTGCCAGCAGCCAAGATATAAGACAGGGATCAAGAGATGGCTACACCTTC.

The V call is TRBV6-2 or TRBV6-3, the J call TRBJ2-2, with 10 bases fitting TRBD1. This CDR3 spans 19 amino acids. Trimming took 6 bases from V and 0 from J; bases not matched to a gene: 13. The germline gives CDR1 MNHEY, CDR2 SVGEGT. The CDR3 DNA sequence: TGTGCCAGCAGACCCCGGGGGACAGGGGACGACGCGAACACCGGGGAGCTGTTTTTT. Its protein is CASRPRGTGDDANTGELFF.

This clonotype has only a few counts. The genes are TRBV4-1 and TRBJ2-5; the D gene could be TRBD1 or TRBD2 (5 bases each). Germline values: CDR1 MGHRA, CDR2 YSYEKL. Deletions cut 1 base from V and 7 bases from J, with 13 bases between. The CDR3 has 14 amino acids. CDR3 sequence reads: CASSQVGVSGTQYF. DNA of the CDR3: TGCGCCAGCAGCCAAGTGGGGGTCTCCGGGACCCAGTACTTC.

This clonotype appeared a few times. CDR3 amino acids: CASRPPGLQDPTQYF. In DNA, the CDR3 is TGTGCCAGCAGGCCGCCGGGACTCCAAGACCCGACGCAGTATTTT. The chain combines TRBV11-1 with TRBJ2-3, with D possibly matching TRBD2 (6 bases). With 6 bases removed from V and 9 bases from J, the gap between germline ends came to 22 bases. Germline loops: CDR1 SGHAT, CDR2 FQDESV (reference sequence). The CDR3 runs to 15 residues.

This chain uses TRBV11-3 with TRBJ2-4, with D perhaps assigned TRBD1 or TRBD2 (7 bases each). The CDR3 is 14 amino acids. Deletions cut 2 bases from V and 8 bases from J, with 13 bases between. From germline, CDR1 is SGHNT and CDR2 YENEEA. The CDR3 reads CASSLKAGGDIQYF. CDR3 bases: TGTGCCAGCAGCTTAAAAGCAGGGGGGGACATTCAGTACTTC.

This clonotype was recorded many times. The V call is TRBV12-5, the J call TRBJ1-5; 7 bases align to TRBD1. V dropped 6 bases and J dropped 4; count of bases not matched to a gene: 12. CDR3 length: 16 amino acids. Germline assignment: CDR1 LGHNT and CDR2 FRNRAP. CDR3 coding DNA: TGTGCTAGTGGCTTGTCCCGTGGACAGGTGAATCAGCCCCAGCATTTT. Translated, it gives CASGLSRGQVNQPQHF.

This clonotype was recorded many times. The chain has TRBV20-1 and TRBJ1-1; tentatively, D is TRBD1 (6 bases). V dropped 0 bases and J dropped 0 bases, with 14 bases sitting between them. The CDR3 is made up of 16 amino acids. The V gene's germline CDR1 is DFQATT and CDR2 SNEGSKA (reference sequence). The CDR3 DNA reads TGCAGTGCTAGAGATAGGACAGCCCACATGAACACTGAAGCTTTCTTT. This translates into CSARDRTAHMNTEAFF.

In its sample, this clonotype was seen many times. The gene calls are TRBV25-1 and TRBJ1-1; D unclear. Looked up from germline, CDR1 is MGHDK and CDR2 is SYGVNS. The CDR3 consists of 13 residues. The V and J ends lost 5 bases and 3 bases respectively, with 10 bases between them. CDR3 amino acids: CASSFGWDTEAFF. The CDR3 nucleotides are TGTGCCAGCAGTTTTGGGTGGGACACTGAAGCTTTCTTT.

Concerning this clonotype: At one of its ends the junction is not consistent with the germline gene, which may arise from a read error. The genes are TRBV12-3 or TRBV12-4 and TRBJ1-2; D remains ambiguous. The CDR3 has 13 residues. CDR3 sequence (DNA): TGTGCCTGCAGTTTTGGCAGGAACTATGGCTACACCTTC. Its protein product is CACSFGRNYGYTF.

This clonotype showed up many times. The chain combines TRBV27 with TRBJ1-1, with D possibly matching TRBD1 (6 bases). Trimming pared 2 bases from V and 6 bases from J, leaving 16 bases between. The CDR3 covers 15 residues. Germline CDR1 reads MNHEY; CDR2 reads SMNVEV (reference sequence). CDR3 in DNA: TGTGCCAGCAGTTTACAGGGGAGGGCCCTCTCTGAAGCTTTCTTT. Translated, it gives CASSLQGRALSEAFF.

The CDR3 is CASSYLVGANVLTF. The CDR3, as DNA: TGTGCCAGCAGTTACCTCGTTGGGGCCAACGTCCTGACTTTC. This chain connects TRBV6-2 or TRBV6-3 to TRBJ2-6; D gene unclear. CDR1 is MNHEY and CDR2 is SVGEGT in the germline V gene. This CDR3 has 14 residues. Trimming stripped 2 bases from V and 3 bases from J, with 5 bases between.

This clonotype was observed at least ten times. The chain joins TRBV7-6 to TRBJ2-5, with no clear D. The V end lost 5 bases, the J end lost 4 bases, and 11 bases lay between the germline ends. Germline V CDR1 and CDR2: SGHVS, FNYEAQ. The CDR3 covers 13 residues. CDR3 DNA: TGTGCCAGCAGCAAGACCCATTCAGAGACCCAGTACTTC. Translated, it gives CASSKTHSETQYF. Full variable domain (outside the CDR3, taken from reference TRBV7-6 and TRBJ2-5): GAGVSQSPRYKVTKRGQDVALRCDPISGHVSLYWYRQALGQGPEFLTYFNYEAQQDKSGLPNDRFSAERPEGSISTLTIQRTEQRDSAMYRCASSKTHSETQYFGPGTRLLVL.

At least ten counts were recorded for this clonotype. J is TRBJ2-5 and V is TRBV29-1; the match to TRBD2 covers 11 bases. CDR1 and CDR2 (germline): SQVTM, ANQGSEA. With V trimmed by 5 bases and J by 2 bases, 4 bases remained unmatched. The CDR3 runs to 14 residues. CDR3 amino acids: CSVSASGGQETQYF. CDR3 nucleotides: TGCAGCGTTTCGGCTAGCGGGGGGCAAGAGACCCAGTACTTC.

This clonotype was counted between two and nine times. The V call is TRBV11-2, the J call TRBJ2-5; D is perhaps TRBD1 (5 bases). This CDR3 spans 20 amino acids. Germline lookup yields CDR1 SGHAT and CDR2 FQNNGV. The V gene lost 5 bases and the J gene lost 13 bases, with 41 bases spanning the gap. The DNA of the CDR3 is TGTGCCAGCAGCCCAGACGTAGGGGAAGATACAGAAAGGGCCGAAAACATTCGGTACTTC. Translated: CASSPDVGEDTERAENIRYF.

This clonotype came up a few times. The chain carries TRBV7-2 and TRBJ1-2; 10 nucleotides line up with TRBD1. From germline, CDR1 is SGHTA and CDR2 FQGNSA. The CDR3 loop spans 16 amino acids. V was pared by 1 base and J by 7 bases, with 9 bases of the junction left unmatched. CDR3 DNA sequence: TGTGCCAGCAGCTTAGTCGCTCTGACAGGGGGCCTTGGCTACACCTTC. Its translation: CASSLVALTGGLGYTF.

In the case of this clonotype: This CDR3 is missing its conserved last phenylalanine or tryptophan, likely due to a read error. The rearrangement joins TRBV11-2 to TRBJ1-2; 7 bases agree with TRBD1. CDR3 length equals 16 residues. From germline, CDR1 is SGHAT and CDR2 FQNNGV. Germline trimming cut 2 bases from V and 1 base from J; bases unmatched to any gene: 7. In DNA form, the CDR3 reads TGTGCCAGCAGCTTACTTGGTCAGGGGGGTAACTATGGCTACACCTAC. The encoded protein is CASSLLGQGGNYGYTY.